The clone carrying this T cell receptor beta chain was found a few times. The entry originates in a study of T cells in Graves' hyperthyroidism and ophthalmopathy. TCR beta CDR3 regions were amplified from RNA. The HTBI primer set drove a first-round RT-PCR of the TCR CDR3. TCRdb independently ran MiXCR on the multiplex PCR reads; one entry per CDR3 protein. The profile shows hundreds of thousands of distinct CDR3 sequences, nearly 20% of them singletons. The receptor's source is a man between 35 and 55 years old with Graves' ophthalmopathy. The sequenced sample consisted of blood.

The CDR3 bases are TGTGCCAGCAGTTGGACTAGCGGGGAATACAATGAGCAGTTCTTC. It encodes CASSWTSGEYNEQFF. The chain employs TRBV6-1 and TRBJ2-1; the match to TRBD2 covers 12 bases. Germline-derived CDR1 and CDR2 are MNHNS and SASEGT. This CDR3 region has 15 residues. The V and J ends lost 5 bases and 4 bases, in that order; junction bases with no gene match: 3.